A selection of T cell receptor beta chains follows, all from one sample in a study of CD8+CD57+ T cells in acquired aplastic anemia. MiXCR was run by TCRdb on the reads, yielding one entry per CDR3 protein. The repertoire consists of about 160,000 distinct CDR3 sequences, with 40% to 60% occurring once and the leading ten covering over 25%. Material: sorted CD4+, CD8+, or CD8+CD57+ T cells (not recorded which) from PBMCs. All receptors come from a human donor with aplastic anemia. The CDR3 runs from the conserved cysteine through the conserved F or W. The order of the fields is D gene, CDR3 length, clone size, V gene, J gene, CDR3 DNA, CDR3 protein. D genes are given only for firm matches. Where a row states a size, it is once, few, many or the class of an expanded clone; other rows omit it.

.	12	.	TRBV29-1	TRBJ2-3	TGCAGCGTAAAGGTCGGCACAGATACGCAGTATTTT	CSVKVGTDTQYF
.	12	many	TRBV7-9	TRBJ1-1	TGTGCCAGCAGCTTAGACGACACTGAAGCTTTCTTT	CASSLDDTEAFF
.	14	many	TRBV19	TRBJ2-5	TGTGCCAGTAGTACTACCCCCGCGCAAGAGACCCAGTACTTC	CASSTTPAQETQYF
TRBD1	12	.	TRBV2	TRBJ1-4	TGTGCCAGCAGAGGGGGCGGTGAAAAACTGTTTTTT	CASRGGGEKLFF
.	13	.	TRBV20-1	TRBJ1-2	TGCAGTGCTGGCCGGGACGGGGATGGGGGCTACACCTTC	CSAGRDGDGGYTF
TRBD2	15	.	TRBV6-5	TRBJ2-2	TGTGCCAGCAGTTACGGACTAGTCGAAGCCGGGGAGCTGTTTTTT	CASSYGLVEAGELFF
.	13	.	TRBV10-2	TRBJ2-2	TGCGCCAGCAGTGGACCCCACACCGGGGAGCTGTTTTTT	CASSGPHTGELFF
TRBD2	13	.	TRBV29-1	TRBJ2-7	TGCAGCGTTGATTTCGGGAGGGGTTACGAGCAGTACTTC	CSVDFGRGYEQYF
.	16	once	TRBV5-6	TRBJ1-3	TGTGCCAGCAGCTTGACGACAGGCCGGGTCCGAAACACCATATATTTT	CASSLTTGRVRNTIYF
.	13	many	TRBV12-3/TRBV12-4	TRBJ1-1	TGTGCCAGCAGTAATGTAGGGAACACTGAAGCTTTCTTT	CASSNVGNTEAFF
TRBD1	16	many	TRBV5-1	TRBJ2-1	TGCGCCAGCAGCTCACAGGGGTTTGTGCCTCGGGATGAGCAGTTCTTC	CASSSQGFVPRDEQFF
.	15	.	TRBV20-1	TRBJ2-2	TGCAGTGCTAGAGTAGCACCGAAGAACACCGGGGAGCTGTTTTTT	CSARVAPKNTGELFF
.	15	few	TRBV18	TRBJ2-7	TGTGCCAGCTCACCATTAACGGGTTTCTCCTACGAGCAGTACTTC	CASSPLTGFSYEQYF
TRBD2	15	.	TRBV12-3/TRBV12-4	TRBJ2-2	TGTGCCAGCAGCTCCCGGGACTACAACACCAGGGAGCTGTTTTTT	CASSSRDYNTRELFF
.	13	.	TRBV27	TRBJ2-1	TGTGCCAGCAGTTTGGATGCGGTGAATGAGCAGTTCTTC	CASSLDAVNEQFF
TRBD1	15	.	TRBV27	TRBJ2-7	TGTGCCAGTTCAGAGATAGTCGACAGGGGCTACGAGCAGTACTTC	CASSEIVDRGYEQYF
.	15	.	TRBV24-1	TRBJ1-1	TGTGCCGCCAGTGATCCGCGCCAGGGTAGCACTGAAGCTTTCTTT	CAASDPRQGSTEAFF
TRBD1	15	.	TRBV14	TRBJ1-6	TGTGCCAGCAGCCATGGACAGGGGGACAATTCACCCCTCCACTTT	CASSHGQGDNSPLHF
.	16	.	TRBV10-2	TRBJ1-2	TGCGCCAGCAGTGTGGGCGTTGACAGAGCGGGCCATGGCTACACCTTC	CASSVGVDRAGHGYTF
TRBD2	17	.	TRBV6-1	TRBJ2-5	TGTGCCAGCAGTGACCGGACTAGCGGGAGGGCCGGGGAGACCCAGTACTTC	CASSDRTSGRAGETQYF
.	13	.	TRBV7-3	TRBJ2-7	TGTGCCAGCAGCTTTACCCCAGCCTACGAGCAGTACTTC	CASSFTPAYEQYF
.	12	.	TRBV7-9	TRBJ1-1	TGTGCCAGCAGCTTAATACAGACTGAAGCTTTCTTT	CASSLIQTEAFF
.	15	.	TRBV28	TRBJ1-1	TGTGCCAGCAGCAGACAGAGGCTTACGAACACTGAAGCTTTCTTT	CASSRQRLTNTEAFF
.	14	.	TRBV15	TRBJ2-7	TGTGCCACCAGCAGTGGTCTAGGATCCTACGAGCAGTACTTC	CATSSGLGSYEQYF
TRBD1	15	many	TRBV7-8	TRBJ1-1	TGTGCCAGCAGCTTAAGTCGGACAGGGACCACTGAAGCTTTCTTT	CASSLSRTGTTEAFF
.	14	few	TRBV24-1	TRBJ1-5	TGTGCCACCAGTGATTTGCCCAAGGTCAAGCCCCAGCATTTT	CATSDLPKVKPQHF
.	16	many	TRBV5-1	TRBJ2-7	TGCGCCAGCAGCTTGGGGGCAGAAACCGGGCGCGACGAGCAGTACTTC	CASSLGAETGRDEQYF
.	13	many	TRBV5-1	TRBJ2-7	TGCGCCAGCAGCTTGGACCCCACCTACGAGCAGTACTTC	CASSLDPTYEQYF
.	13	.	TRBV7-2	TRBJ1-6	TGTGCCAGCAGCTTTGACGGCGATTCACCCCTCCACTTT	CASSFDGDSPLHF
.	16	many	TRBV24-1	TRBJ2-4	TGTGCCACCAGTGAAAGCACAGGGACGAGTGATTACATTCAGTACTTC	CATSESTGTSDYIQYF
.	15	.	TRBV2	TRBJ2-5	TGTGCCAGCAGCTTCGGTGGACTTAACGAAGAGACCCAGTACTTC	CASSFGGLNEETQYF
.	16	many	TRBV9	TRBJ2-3	TGTGCCAGCAGCAATTGGGACTCCGAGGGCACAGATACGCAGTATTTT	CASSNWDSEGTDTQYF
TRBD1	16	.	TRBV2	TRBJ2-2	TGTGCCAGCAGTGAAAGGGACAGGGGTATCGCCGGGGAGCTGTTTTTT	CASSERDRGIAGELFF
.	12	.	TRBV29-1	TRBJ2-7	TGCAGCGTTGAGGTCGGGTCCTACGAGCAGTACTTC	CSVEVGSYEQYF
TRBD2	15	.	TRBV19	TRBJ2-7	TGTGCCAGTAGTATCCTAGCGGGGGTCGCCTACGAGCAGTACTTC	CASSILAGVAYEQYF
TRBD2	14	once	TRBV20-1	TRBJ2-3	TGCAGTGCTAGATCTAGCGGGGTGGGAGATACGCAGTATTTT	CSARSSGVGDTQYF
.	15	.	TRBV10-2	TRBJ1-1	TGCGCCAGCAGTGAGTCACAACAGGGCTACACTGAAGCTTTCTTT	CASSESQQGYTEAFF
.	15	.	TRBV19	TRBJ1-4	TGTGCCAGTAGTACATCCTTGGGGACTAATGAAAAACTGTTTTTT	CASSTSLGTNEKLFF
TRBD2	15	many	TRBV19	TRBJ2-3	TGTGCCAGTAAAGTGCTAGCGGGAGGAGCAGATACGCAGTATTTT	CASKVLAGGADTQYF
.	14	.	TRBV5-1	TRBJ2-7	TGCGCCAGCAGCTTGTCTCGGGGGCGAGGCGAGCAGTACTTC	CASSLSRGRGEQYF
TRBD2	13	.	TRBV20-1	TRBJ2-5	TGCAGCCCGCTACCCAGCGGGGACGAGACCCAGTACTTC	CSPLPSGDETQYF
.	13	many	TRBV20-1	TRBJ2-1	TGCAGTGCGTCCAGGGCCCTCTACAATGAGCAGTTCTTC	CSASRALYNEQFF
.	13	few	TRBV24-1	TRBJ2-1	TGTGCCACCAGCGGGAGCTCCTACAATGAGCAGTTCTTC	CATSGSSYNEQFF
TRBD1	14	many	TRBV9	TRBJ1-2	TGTGCCAGCAGCGTAGGACAGGGGGACTATGGCTACACCTTC	CASSVGQGDYGYTF
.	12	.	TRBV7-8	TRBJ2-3	TGTGCCAGCAGCACCGCAGGAGATACGCAGTATTTT	CASSTAGDTQYF
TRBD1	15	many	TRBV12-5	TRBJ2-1	TGTGCTAGTGGTTTACGCGAGGGGGCTTACAATGAGCAGTTCTTC	CASGLREGAYNEQFF
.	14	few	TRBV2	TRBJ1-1	TGTGCCAGCGGGGCTACGACGGCCGGGGTTGAAGCTTTCTTT	CASGATTAGVEAFF
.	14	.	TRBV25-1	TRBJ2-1	TGTGCCAGCAGTGGAAGGACTATCCACAATGAGCAGTTCTTC	CASSGRTIHNEQFF
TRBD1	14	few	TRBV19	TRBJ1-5	TGTGCCAGTAGGCTCCGGGACAGGGAACAGCCCCAGCATTTT	CASRLRDREQPQHF
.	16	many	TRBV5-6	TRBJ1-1	TGTGCCAGCAGCCCGCTAGGGGCGCAAGGGTACACTGAAGCTTTCTTT	CASSPLGAQGYTEAFF
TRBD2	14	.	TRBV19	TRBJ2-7	TGTGCCAGTAGCCCCGGACTAGTTAGATACGAGCAGTACTTC	CASSPGLVRYEQYF
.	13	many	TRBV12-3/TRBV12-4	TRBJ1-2	TGTGCCAGCAGTAACGACCCGGGCTATGGCTACACCTTC	CASSNDPGYGYTF
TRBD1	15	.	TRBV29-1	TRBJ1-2	TGCAGCGTTGAAGATCTGGGACAGGGGTACTATGGCTACACCTTC	CSVEDLGQGYYGYTF
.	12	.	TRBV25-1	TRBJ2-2	TGTGCCAGCAGTGGCCTAAGAGGGGAGCTGTTTTTT	CASSGLRGELFF